The 5 T cell receptor beta chains listed next were all sequenced from one sample in a study of beta chain features in type 1 diabetes (dated by TCRdb to between 2018 and 2020). The library was produced with the immunoSEQ multiplex PCR assay. All of the isolated RNA was reverse transcribed with the High Capacity cDNA Reverse Transcription Kit, so expressed TCRB transcripts were sequenced. In its TCRdb copy, this immuneACCESS table keeps in-frame sequences only and misses some clones. Where compared with another copy, unresolved V genes explain less than half of these, and the others have no known cause. The table for this sample lists hundreds of thousands of clones; approximately 28% of them were counted only once. The ten largest clones represent about 0.065% of the sample. Material for sequencing was naive CD4+ T cells from blood. The cell subset or site tag for this specimen amounts to: true naive CD4+ T cells. These receptors all come from a young man in good health.

The rearrangement joins TRBV9 to TRBJ2-1; 8 positions match TRBD2. In germline, CDR1 is SGDLS, CDR2 YYNGEE. The CDR3 is 14 amino acids. Losses at the gene ends were 0 bases for V and 10 bases for J; bases not matched to a gene: 6. The CDR3: CASSVAGGRGEQFF. The DNA for the CDR3 is TGTGCCAGCAGCGTAGCGGGAGGGAGAGGAGAGCAGTTCTTC.

The V gene is TRBV10-3, the J gene TRBJ1-2, with D uncertain. The V end lost 0 bases, the J end lost 1 base, and 6 bases lay between the germline ends. The CDR3 runs to 14 residues. Germline V gene sequence: CDR1 ENHRY, CDR2 SYGVKD. For the CDR3, the DNA is TGTGCCATCAGTGAGTCGACGGATAACTATGGCTACACCTTC. It translates to CAISESTDNYGYTF.

J is TRBJ1-4 and V is TRBV18, with TRBD1 as a possible D gene (5 bases). The germline gives CDR1 KGHSH, CDR2 LQKENI. Between the trimmed V and J ends, which lost 0 bases and 8 bases, there was a span of 10 bases. This CDR3 region has 14 residues. CDR3 in amino acids: CASSPPGGEEKLFF. Here the CDR3 DNA reads TGTGCCAGCTCACCACCGGGGGGTGAGGAAAAACTGTTTTTT.

The chain combines TRBV6-5 with TRBJ2-7, with 11 positions matching TRBD2. Trimming removed 2 bases from V and 2 bases from J; junction bases left unmatched: 2. Germline CDR1 is MNHEY and CDR2 is SVGAGI. CDR3 length: 15 residues. The CDR3 coding sequence is TGTGCCAGCAGTTACGGACTAGCGGGCACCTACGAGCAGTACTTC. Translating gives CASSYGLAGTYEQYF.

The J gene is TRBJ2-5, the V gene TRBV5-6; D is perhaps TRBD1 (5 bases). Germline lookup yields CDR1 SGHDT and CDR2 YYEEEE. The V end lost 2 bases, the J end lost 0 bases, and 8 bases lay between the germline ends. This CDR3 contains 14 residues. The chain's CDR3 is CASSFVDNQETQYF. Written as DNA, the CDR3 is TGTGCCAGCAGCTTCGTGGACAACCAAGAGACCCAGTACTTC.